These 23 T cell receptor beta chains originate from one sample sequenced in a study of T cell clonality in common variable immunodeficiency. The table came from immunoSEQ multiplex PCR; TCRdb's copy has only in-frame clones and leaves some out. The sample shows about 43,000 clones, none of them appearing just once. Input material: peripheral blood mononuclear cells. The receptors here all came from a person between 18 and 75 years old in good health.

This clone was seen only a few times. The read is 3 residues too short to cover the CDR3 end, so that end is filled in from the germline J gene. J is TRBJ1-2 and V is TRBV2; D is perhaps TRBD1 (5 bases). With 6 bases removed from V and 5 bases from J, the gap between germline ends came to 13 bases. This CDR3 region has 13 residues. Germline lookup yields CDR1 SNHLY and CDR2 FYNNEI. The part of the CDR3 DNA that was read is TGTGCCAGCAGGGCCCGACAGTCGTATGGC. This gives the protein CASRARQSYG. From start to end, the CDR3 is CASRARQSYGYTF. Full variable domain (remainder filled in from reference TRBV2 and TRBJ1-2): EPEVTQTPSHQVTQMGQEVILRCVPISNHLYFYWYRQILGQKVEFLVSFYNNEISEKSEIFDDQFSVERPDGSNFTLKIRSTKLEDSAMYFCASRARQSYGYTFGSGTRLTVV.

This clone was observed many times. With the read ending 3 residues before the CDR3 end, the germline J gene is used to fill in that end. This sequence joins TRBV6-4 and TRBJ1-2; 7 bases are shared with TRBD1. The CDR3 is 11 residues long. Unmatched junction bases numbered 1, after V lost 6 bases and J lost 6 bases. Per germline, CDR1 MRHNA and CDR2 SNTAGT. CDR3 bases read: TGTGCCAGCAGCGACAGGGATGGC. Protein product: CASSDRDG. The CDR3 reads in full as CASSDRDGYTF.

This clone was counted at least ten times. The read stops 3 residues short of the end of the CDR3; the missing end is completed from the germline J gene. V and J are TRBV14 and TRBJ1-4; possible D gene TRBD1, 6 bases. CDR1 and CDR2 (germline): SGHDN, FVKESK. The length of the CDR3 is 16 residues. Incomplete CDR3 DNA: TGTGCCAGCAGCCAAGGCCACCCGACAGGCCCCGGCTTA. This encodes CASSQGHPTGPGL. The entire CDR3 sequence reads CASSQGHPTGPGLLFF. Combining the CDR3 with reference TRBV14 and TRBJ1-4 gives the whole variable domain EAGVTQFPSHSVIEKGQTVTLRCDPISGHDNLYWYRRVMGKEIKFLLHFVKESKQDESGMPNNRFLAERTGGTYSTLKVQPAELEDSGVYFCASSQGHPTGPGLLFFGSGTQLSVL.

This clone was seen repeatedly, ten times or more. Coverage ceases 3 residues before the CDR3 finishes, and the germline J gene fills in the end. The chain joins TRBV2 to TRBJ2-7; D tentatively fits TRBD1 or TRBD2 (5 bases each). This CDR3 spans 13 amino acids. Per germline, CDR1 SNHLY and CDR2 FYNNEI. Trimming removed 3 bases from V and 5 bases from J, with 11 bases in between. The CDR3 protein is CASSERGSDEQYF. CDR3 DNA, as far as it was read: TGTGCCAGCAGTGAGAGGGGATCAGACGAG.

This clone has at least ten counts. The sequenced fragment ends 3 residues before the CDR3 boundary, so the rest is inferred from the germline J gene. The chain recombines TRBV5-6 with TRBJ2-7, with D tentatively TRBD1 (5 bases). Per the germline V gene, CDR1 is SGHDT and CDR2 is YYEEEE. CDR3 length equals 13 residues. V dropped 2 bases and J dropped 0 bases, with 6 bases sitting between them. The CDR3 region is CASSFRDSYEQYF. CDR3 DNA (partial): TGTGCCAGCAGCTTCAGGGACTCCTACGAG. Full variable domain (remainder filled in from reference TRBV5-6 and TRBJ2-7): DAGVTQSPTHLIKTRGQQVTLRCSPKSGHDTVSWYQQALGQGPQFIFQYYEEEERQRGNFPDRFSGHQFPNYSSELNVNALLLGDSALYLCASSFRDSYEQYFGPGTRLTVT.

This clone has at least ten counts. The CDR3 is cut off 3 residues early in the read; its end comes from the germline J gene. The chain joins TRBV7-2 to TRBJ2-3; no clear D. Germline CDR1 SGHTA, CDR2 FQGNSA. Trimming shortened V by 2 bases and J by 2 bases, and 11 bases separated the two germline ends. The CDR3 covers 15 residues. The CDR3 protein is CASSLQATDTDTQYF. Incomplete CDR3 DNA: TGTGCCAGCAGCTTACAGGCGACGGACACAGATACG. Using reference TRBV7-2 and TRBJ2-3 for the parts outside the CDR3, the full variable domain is GAGVSQSPSNKVTEKGKDVELRCDPISGHTALYWYRQSLGQGLEFLIYFQGNSAPDKSGLPSDRFSAERTGGSVSTLTIQRTQQEDSAVYLCASSLQATDTDTQYFGPGTRLTVL.

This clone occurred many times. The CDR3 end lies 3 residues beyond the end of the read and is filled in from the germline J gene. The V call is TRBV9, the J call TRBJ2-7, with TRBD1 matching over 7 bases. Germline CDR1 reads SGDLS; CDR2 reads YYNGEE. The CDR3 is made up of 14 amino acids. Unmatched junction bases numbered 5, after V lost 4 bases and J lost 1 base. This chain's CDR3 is CASSPRQGSYEQYF. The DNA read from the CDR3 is TGTGCCAGCAGCCCACGACAGGGTTCCTACGAG. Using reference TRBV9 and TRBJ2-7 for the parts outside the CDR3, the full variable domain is DSGVTQTPKHLITATGQRVTLRCSPRSGDLSVYWYQQSLDQGLQFLIQYYNGEERAKGNILERFSAQQFPDLHSELNLSSLELGDSALYFCASSPRQGSYEQYFGPGTRLTVT.

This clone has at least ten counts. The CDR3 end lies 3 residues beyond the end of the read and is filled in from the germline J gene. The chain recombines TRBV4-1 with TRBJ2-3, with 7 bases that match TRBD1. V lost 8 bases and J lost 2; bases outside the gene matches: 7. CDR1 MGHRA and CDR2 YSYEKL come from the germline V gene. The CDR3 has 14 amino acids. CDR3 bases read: TGCGCCAGCGGGGTGGGGACAGTCACAGATACG. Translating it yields CASGVGTVTDT. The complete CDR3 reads CASGVGTVTDTQYF.

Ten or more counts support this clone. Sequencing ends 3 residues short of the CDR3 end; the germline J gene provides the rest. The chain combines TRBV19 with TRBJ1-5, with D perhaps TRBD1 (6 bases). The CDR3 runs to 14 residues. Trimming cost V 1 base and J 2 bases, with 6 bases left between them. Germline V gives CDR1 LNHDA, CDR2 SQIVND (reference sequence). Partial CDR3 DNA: TGTGCCAGTAGTATAGGGACAGGCAATCAGCCC. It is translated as CASSIGTGNQP. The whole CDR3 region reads CASSIGTGNQPQHF.

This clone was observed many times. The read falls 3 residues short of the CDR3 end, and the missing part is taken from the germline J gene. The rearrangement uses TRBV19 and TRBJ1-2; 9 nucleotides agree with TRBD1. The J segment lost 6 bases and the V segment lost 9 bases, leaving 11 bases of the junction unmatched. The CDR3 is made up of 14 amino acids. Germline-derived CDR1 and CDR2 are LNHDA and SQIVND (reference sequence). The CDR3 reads CASNPQGAVDGYTF. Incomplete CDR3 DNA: TGTGCCAGCAATCCACAGGGGGCGGTGGATGGC. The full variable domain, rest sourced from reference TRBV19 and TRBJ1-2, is DGGITQSPKYLFRKEGQNVTLSCEQNLNHDAMYWYRQDPGQGLRLIYYSQIVNDFQKGDIAEGYSVSREKKESFPLTVTSAQKNPTAFYLCASNPQGAVDGYTFGSGTRLTVV.

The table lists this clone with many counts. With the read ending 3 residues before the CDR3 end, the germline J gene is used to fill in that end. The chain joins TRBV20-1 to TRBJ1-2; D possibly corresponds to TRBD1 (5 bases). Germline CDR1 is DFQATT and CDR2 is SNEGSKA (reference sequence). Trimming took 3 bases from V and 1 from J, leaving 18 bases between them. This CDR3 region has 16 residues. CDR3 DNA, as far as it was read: TGCAGTGCTAGCCCTCTCCGGGGGGGGAATAACTATGGC. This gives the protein CSASPLRGGNNYG. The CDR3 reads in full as CSASPLRGGNNYGYTF.

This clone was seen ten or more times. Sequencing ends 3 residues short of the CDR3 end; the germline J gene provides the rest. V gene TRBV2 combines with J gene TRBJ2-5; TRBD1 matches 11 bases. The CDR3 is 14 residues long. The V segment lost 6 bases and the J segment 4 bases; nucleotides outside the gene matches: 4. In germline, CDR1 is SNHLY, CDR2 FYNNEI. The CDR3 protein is CASRWTGGRETQYF. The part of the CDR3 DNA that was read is TGTGCCAGCAGGTGGACAGGGGGCAGAGAGACC.

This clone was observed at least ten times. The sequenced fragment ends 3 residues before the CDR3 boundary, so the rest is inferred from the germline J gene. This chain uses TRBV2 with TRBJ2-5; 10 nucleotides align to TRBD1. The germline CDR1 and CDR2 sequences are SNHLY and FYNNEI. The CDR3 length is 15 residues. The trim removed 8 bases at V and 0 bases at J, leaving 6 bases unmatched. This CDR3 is CASLRDRGNQETQYF. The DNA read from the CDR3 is TGTGCCAGCCTCCGGGACAGGGGTAACCAAGAGACC.

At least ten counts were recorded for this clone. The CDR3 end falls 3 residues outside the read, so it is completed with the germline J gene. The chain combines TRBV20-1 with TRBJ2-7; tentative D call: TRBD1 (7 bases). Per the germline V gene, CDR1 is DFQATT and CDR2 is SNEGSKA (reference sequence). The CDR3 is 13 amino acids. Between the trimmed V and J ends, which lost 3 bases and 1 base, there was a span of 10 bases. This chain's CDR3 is CSARRGQSYEQYF. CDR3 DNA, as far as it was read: TGCAGTGCTAGGCGGGGACAGTCCTACGAG.

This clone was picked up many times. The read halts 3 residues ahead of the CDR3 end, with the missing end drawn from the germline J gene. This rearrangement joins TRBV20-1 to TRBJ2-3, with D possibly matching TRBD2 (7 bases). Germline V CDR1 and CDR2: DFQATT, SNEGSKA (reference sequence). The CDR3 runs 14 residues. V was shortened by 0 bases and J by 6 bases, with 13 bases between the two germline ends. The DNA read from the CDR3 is TGCAGTGCTAGAGATCGGGGGGCCACCGATACG. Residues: CSARDRGATDT. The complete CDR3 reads CSARDRGATDTQYF.

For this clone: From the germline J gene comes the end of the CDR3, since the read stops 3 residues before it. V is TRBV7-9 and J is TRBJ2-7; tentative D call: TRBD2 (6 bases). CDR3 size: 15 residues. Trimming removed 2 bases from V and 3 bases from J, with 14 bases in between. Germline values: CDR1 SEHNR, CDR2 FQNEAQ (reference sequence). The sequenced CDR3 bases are TGTGCCAGCAGCTTAACGGGGGTCGATGGCTACGAG. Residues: CASSLTGVDGYE. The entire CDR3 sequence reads CASSLTGVDGYEQYF.

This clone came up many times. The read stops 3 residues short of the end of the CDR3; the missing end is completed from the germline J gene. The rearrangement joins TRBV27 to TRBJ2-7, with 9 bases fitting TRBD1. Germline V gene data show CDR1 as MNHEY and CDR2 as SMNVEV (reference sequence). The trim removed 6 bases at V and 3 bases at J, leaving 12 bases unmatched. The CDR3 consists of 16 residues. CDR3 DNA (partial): TGTGCCAGCAGGGTTCCGTACCGGGACAGGGACTACGAG. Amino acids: CASRVPYRDRDYE. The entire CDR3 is CASRVPYRDRDYEQYF.

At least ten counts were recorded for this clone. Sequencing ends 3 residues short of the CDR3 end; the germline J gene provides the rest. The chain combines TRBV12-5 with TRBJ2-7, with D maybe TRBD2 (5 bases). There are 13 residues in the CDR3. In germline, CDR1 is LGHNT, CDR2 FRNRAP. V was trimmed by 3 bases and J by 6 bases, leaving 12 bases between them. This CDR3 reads CASGFKVSGEQYF. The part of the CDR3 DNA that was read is TGTGCTAGTGGTTTCAAGGTGAGCGGCGAG.

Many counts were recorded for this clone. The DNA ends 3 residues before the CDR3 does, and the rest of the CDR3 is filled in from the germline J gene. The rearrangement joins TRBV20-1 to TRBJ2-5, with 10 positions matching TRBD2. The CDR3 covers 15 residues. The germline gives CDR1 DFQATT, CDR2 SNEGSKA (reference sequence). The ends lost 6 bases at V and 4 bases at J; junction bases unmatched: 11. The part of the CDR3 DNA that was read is TGCAGTGCAAAAGGGCTAGCGGGAGTAGGAGAGACC. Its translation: CSAKGLAGVGET. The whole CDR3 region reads CSAKGLAGVGETQYF.

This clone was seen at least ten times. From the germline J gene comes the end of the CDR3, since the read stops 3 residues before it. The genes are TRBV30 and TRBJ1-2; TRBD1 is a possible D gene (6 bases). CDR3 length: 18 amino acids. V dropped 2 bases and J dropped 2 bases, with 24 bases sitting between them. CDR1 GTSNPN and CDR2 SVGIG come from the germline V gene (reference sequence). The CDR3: CAWSHVPPRGLQNYGYTF. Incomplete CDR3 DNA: TGTGCCTGGAGTCACGTCCCTCCTAGGGGGTTACAAAACTATGGC.

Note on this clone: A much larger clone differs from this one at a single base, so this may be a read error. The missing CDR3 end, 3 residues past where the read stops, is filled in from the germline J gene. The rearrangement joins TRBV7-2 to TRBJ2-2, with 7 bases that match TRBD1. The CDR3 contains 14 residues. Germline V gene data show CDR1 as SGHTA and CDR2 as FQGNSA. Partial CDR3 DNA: TGTGCCAGCAGCGGGGACAGAACTAATGAAAAG. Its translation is CASSGDRTNEK. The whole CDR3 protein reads CASSGDRTNEKLFF.

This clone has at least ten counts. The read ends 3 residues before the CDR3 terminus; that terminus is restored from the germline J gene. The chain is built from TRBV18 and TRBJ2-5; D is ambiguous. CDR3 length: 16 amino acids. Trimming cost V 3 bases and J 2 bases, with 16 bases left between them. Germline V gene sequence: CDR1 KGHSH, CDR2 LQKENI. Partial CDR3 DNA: TGTGCCAGCTCACCGTTCCCGAGAGCGAAGCAAGAGACC. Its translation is CASSPFPRAKQET. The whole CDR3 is CASSPFPRAKQETQYF.

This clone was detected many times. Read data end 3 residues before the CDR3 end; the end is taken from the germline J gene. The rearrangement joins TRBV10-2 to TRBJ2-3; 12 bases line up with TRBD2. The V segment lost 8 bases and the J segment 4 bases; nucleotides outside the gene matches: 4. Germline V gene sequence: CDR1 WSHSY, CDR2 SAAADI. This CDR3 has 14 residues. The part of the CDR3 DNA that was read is TGCGCCAGCCGGGGACTAGCGGGCGCAGATACG. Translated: CASRGLAGADT. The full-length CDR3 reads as CASRGLAGADTQYF.